These 30 T cell receptor beta chains share one sample of origin, sequenced in a study of control samples from healthy donors and cancer patients. Clones were read by immunoSEQ multiplex PCR, and TCRdb kept only the in-frame ones, dropping some. The sample holds roughly 200,000 clones; roughly nine tenths are singletons and the top ten take 1.5% to 2%. Sample: blood. These receptors were taken from a man aged 30-40 years in good health.

The chain joins TRBV11-2 to TRBJ2-7; 7 bases agree with TRBD1. Trimming removed 5 bases from V and 3 bases from J; junction bases left unmatched: 7. The CDR3 covers 14 residues. CDR1 and CDR2 from the germline V gene are SGHAT and FQNNGV. The CDR3 spells CASSPTGWNYEQYF. Written as DNA, the CDR3 is TGTGCCAGCAGCCCGACAGGGTGGAACTACGAGCAGTACTTC.

The chain uses TRBV5-1 and TRBJ2-1, with 8 positions matching TRBD2. Germline CDR1 SGHRS, CDR2 YFSETQ. The CDR3 totals 14 residues. With V trimmed by 0 bases and J by 9 bases, 5 bases remained unmatched. This CDR3 is CASSLDGGAGEQFF. The CDR3 DNA follows: TGCGCCAGCAGCTTGGACGGGGGGGCTGGTGAGCAGTTCTTC. The variable domain in full, completed from reference TRBV5-1 and TRBJ2-1, reads KAGVTQTPRYLIKTRGQQVTLSCSPISGHRSVSWYQQTPGQGLQFLFEYFSETQRNKGNFPGRFSGRQFSNSRSEMNVSTLELGDSALYLCASSLDGGAGEQFFGPGTRLTVL.

The chain links TRBV19 to TRBJ1-1, with D uncertain. Trimming stripped 9 bases from V and 5 bases from J, with 22 bases between. The germline V gene has CDR1 LNHDA and CDR2 SQIVND (reference sequence). The CDR3 sequence is 15 residues long. The CDR3: CASHPLWAGTTEAFF. In nucleotides, the CDR3 is TGTGCCAGCCACCCCCTCTGGGCCGGAACAACTGAAGCTTTCTTT.

The chain joins TRBV14 to TRBJ1-5, with TRBD1 as a possible D gene (6 bases). Trimming cost V 0 bases and J 1 base, with 13 bases left between them. This CDR3 has 17 amino acids. Germline lookup yields CDR1 SGHDN and CDR2 FVKESK. The CDR3 DNA sequence: TGTGCCAGCAGCCAAGATTCGGTAGACAGGAGCAATCAGCCCCAGCATTTT. Translation: CASSQDSVDRSNQPQHF.

In this sample, this clone turned up once. This rearrangement joins TRBV6-5 to TRBJ1-1, with TRBD1 as a possible D gene (5 bases). The CDR3 has 12 residues. CDR1 is MNHEY and CDR2 is SVGAGI in the germline V gene. V shed 8 bases and J shed 1 base, with 8 bases lying between them. CDR3 sequence: CASQGPNTEAFF. CDR3 nucleotide sequence: TGTGCCAGCCAGGGACCGAACACTGAAGCTTTCTTT.

V usage is TRBV6-5 and J usage is TRBJ1-1; a possible D gene is TRBD1 (5 bases). Trimming removed 10 bases from V and 5 bases from J, with 14 bases in between. This CDR3 is built from 12 residues. Germline CDR1 MNHEY, CDR2 SVGAGI. For the CDR3, the DNA is TGTGCCACCTCGCCAGGGAAGACTGAAGCTTTCTTT. It yields the protein CATSPGKTEAFF.

Turning to this clone: One junction end does not reproduce the germline sequence, and a read error may be involved. The gene calls are TRBV30 and TRBJ2-2; tentative D call: TRBD2 (5 bases). The CDR3 runs 14 residues. Per germline, CDR1 GTSNPN and CDR2 SVGIG (reference sequence). In nucleotides, the CDR3 is TGTGCCCGGAGCCGGGGTCGTGGTACCGGGGAGCTGTTTTTT. Its translation: CARSRGRGTGELFF.

The chain uses TRBV14 and TRBJ1-1; D is unclear. The CDR3 sequence is 12 residues long. V was cut by 2 bases and J by 8 bases, with 9 bases left in between. Germline CDR1 reads SGHDN; CDR2 reads FVKESK. The CDR3 loop is CASSQFNKEAFF. The CDR3 DNA reads TGTGCCAGCAGCCAATTCAACAAAGAAGCTTTCTTT.

The rearrangement links TRBV10-1 to TRBJ2-7; D not certain. Deletions cut 3 bases from V and 3 bases from J, with 9 bases between. The CDR3 has 13 residues. Looked up from germline, CDR1 is WNHNN and CDR2 is SYGVQD (reference sequence). The CDR3 protein is CASSEGPLYEQYF. The CDR3 bases are TGCGCCAGCAGTGAAGGGCCCCTCTACGAGCAGTACTTC.

The V gene is TRBV19, the J gene TRBJ1-2; maybe TRBD1 (5 bases). The length of the CDR3 is 13 residues. The germline CDR1 and CDR2 sequences are LNHDA and SQIVND (reference sequence). V lost 4 bases, J lost 4 bases, and 10 bases lay in between. This chain's CDR3 is CASSKDSSYGYTF. The CDR3 DNA follows: TGTGCCAGTAGTAAAGACAGTAGCTATGGCTACACCTTC.

The rearrangement uses TRBV6-1 and TRBJ1-2; D ambiguous. Looked up from germline, CDR1 is MNHNS and CDR2 is SASEGT. This CDR3 has 12 residues. Trimming cost V 3 bases and J 4 bases, with 6 bases left between them. The CDR3 region has the DNA TGTGCCAGCAGTGAGACCAGCTATGGCTACACCTTC. This translates into CASSETSYGYTF.

The chain uses TRBV19 and TRBJ2-3, with D hard to call. Germline assignment: CDR1 LNHDA and CDR2 SQIVND (reference sequence). The ends were cut back, 4 bases at V and 7 bases at J, with 6 bases in the middle. The CDR3 covers 11 residues. The CDR3, as DNA: TGTGCCAGTAGTAGGTGGAATACGCAGTATTTT. This gives the protein CASSRWNTQYF.

The V and J genes are TRBV2 and TRBJ2-7; 9 bases align to TRBD1. V shed 3 bases, J shed 3 bases, and the junction held 6 bases outside the gene matches. This CDR3 spans 15 amino acids. The germline V gene has CDR1 SNHLY and CDR2 FYNNEI. The CDR3 DNA reads TGTGCCAGCAGTGAGGGTAGGGGACAGGGCTACGAGCAGTACTTC. This sequence encodes CASSEGRGQGYEQYF.

The rearrangement links TRBV10-3 to TRBJ2-7, with D perhaps TRBD1 (6 bases). The CDR3 length is 14 residues. V lost 5 bases, J lost 5 bases, and 16 bases lay in between. Looked up from germline, CDR1 is ENHRY and CDR2 is SYGVKD. The CDR3 spells CAISMGRGGNEQYF. As DNA, the CDR3 is TGTGCCATCAGTATGGGCAGGGGTGGTAACGAGCAGTACTTC.

The V gene is TRBV27, the J gene TRBJ1-1, with a possible D match to TRBD1 (5 bases). The V end was cut by 0 bases, the J end by 2 bases, with 13 bases between. The CDR3 is 16 residues long. Germline V lookup: CDR1 MNHEY, CDR2 SMNVEV (reference sequence). CDR3 sequence (DNA): TGTGCCAGCAGTTTATCAGGCGGGGGGTTAAACACTGAAGCTTTCTTT. This codes for CASSLSGGGLNTEAFF.

The chain employs TRBV15 and TRBJ1-1; unclear D gene. Germline CDR1 reads LNHNV; CDR2 reads YYDKDF (reference sequence). The CDR3 totals 13 residues. Between the trimmed V and J ends, which lost 2 bases and 3 bases, there was a span of 7 bases. The CDR3 is CATSRQDDTEAFF. The CDR3, as DNA: TGTGCCACCAGCAGACAGGATGACACTGAAGCTTTCTTT. The variable domain in full, completed from reference TRBV15 and TRBJ1-1, reads DAMVIQNPRYQVTQFGKPVTLSCSQTLNHNVMYWYQQKSSQAPKLLFHYYDKDFNNEADTPDNFQSRRPNTSFCFLDIRSPGLGDTAMYLCATSRQDDTEAFFGQGTRLTVV.

The V call is TRBV7-2, the J call TRBJ1-1; 7 bases are shared with TRBD1. Trimming at V came to 4 bases and at J to 8 bases, leaving 7 bases not matched to a gene. The CDR3 has 13 amino acids. CDR1 is SGHTA and CDR2 is FQGNSA in the germline V gene. CDR3 in DNA: TGTGCCAGCAGCTGGGACAGCCAAAGGGAAGCTTTCTTT. Translated, it gives CASSWDSQREAFF.

The CDR3, as DNA: TGTGCCAGCAGTGTGAGTAGGACAGGACGGGAAAAACTGTTTTTT. It codes for CASSVSRTGREKLFF. The V call is TRBV2, the J call TRBJ1-4; TRBD1 aligns across 7 bases. CDR3 size: 15 residues. V shed 4 bases, J shed 8 bases, and the junction held 10 bases outside the gene matches. CDR1 is SNHLY and CDR2 is FYNNEI in the germline V gene.

V is TRBV21-1 and J is TRBJ1-1; the table's TRBD1 call for D was not verified on the DNA. TRBV21-1 is annotated as a pseudogene. The CDR3 has 19 amino acids. CDR3 amino acids: CASSTSQGAVQYPDTEAFF. The CDR3 coding sequence is TGTGCCAGCAGCACGTCACAGGGGGCGGTGCAATATCCGGACACTGAAGCTTTCTTT.

This sequence joins TRBV30 and TRBJ1-6, with 11 nucleotides matching TRBD1. The V and J ends lost 5 bases and 9 bases, in that order; junction bases with no gene match: 6. Germline values: CDR1 GTSNPN, CDR2 SVGIG (reference sequence). The CDR3 totals 14 residues. The CDR3 nucleotides are TGTGCCTGGGCCCGGACAGGGGGCAGTTCACCCCTCCACTTT. Its translation is CAWARTGGSSPLHF.

This clone was recorded a few times. This chain connects TRBV24-1 to TRBJ2-6; the D gene is possibly TRBD1 (6 bases). The CDR3 loop spans 16 amino acids. The V end lost 1 base, the J end lost 0 bases, and 6 bases lay between the germline ends. Germline CDR1 is KGHDR and CDR2 is SFDVKD. The CDR3 coding sequence is TGTGCCACCAGTGATTTACAGGGCTCTGGGGCCAACGTCCTGACTTTC. This gives the protein CATSDLQGSGANVLTF.

The gene calls are TRBV10-3 and TRBJ2-7; D remains ambiguous. The germline V and J ends were trimmed by 0 bases and 0 bases, with 9 bases remaining between them. There are 15 residues in the CDR3. Germline-derived CDR1 and CDR2 are ENHRY and SYGVKD. The DNA of the CDR3 is TGTGCCATCAGTGAGTCACGGACGGTCTCCTACGAGCAGTACTTC. This translates into CAISESRTVSYEQYF.

The chain is built from TRBV7-2 and TRBJ2-2, with 8 nucleotides matching TRBD2. CDR3 length equals 17 residues. Trimming at V came to 1 base and at J to 7 bases, leaving 11 bases not matched to a gene. Germline-derived CDR1 and CDR2 are SGHTA and FQGNSA. CDR3 nucleotides: TGTGCCAGCAGCTTAGTCCTAGGGGCGGGGGGTGGCGGGGAGCTGTTTTTT. Translation: CASSLVLGAGGGGELFF.

The V and J genes are TRBV3-1 (or the pseudogene TRBV3-2) and TRBJ1-2, with D perhaps TRBD1 (6 bases). The germline V and J ends were trimmed by 0 bases and 7 bases, with 18 bases remaining between them. The CDR3 is 16 amino acids. Germline V gene data show CDR1 as LGHDT and CDR2 as YNNKEL (reference sequence). CDR3 nucleotides: TGTGCCAGCAGCCAAGATTGGGCGGCGAGAGGGGGTGGCTACACCTTC. Protein: CASSQDWAARGGGYTF.

The gene calls are TRBV13 and TRBJ1-3; TRBD1 might be the D (5 bases). The CDR3 runs 14 residues. Germline CDR1 PRHDT, CDR2 FYEKMQ (reference sequence). V lost 2 bases and J lost 2, with 7 bases in between. In DNA form, the CDR3 reads TGTGCCAGCAGCTTAACGGGGGCTGGAAACACCATATATTTT. Its translation is CASSLTGAGNTIYF.

The V gene is TRBV4-1, the J gene TRBJ2-1; tentative D call: TRBD2 (5 bases). From germline, CDR1 is MGHRA and CDR2 YSYEKL. CDR3 length equals 14 residues. V was clipped by 6 bases and J by 4 bases, with 13 bases between them. CDR3 sequence (DNA): TGCGCCAGCAGGGACTGGCCAGAGTACAATGAGCAGTTCTTC. It encodes CASRDWPEYNEQFF.

This chain connects TRBV2 to TRBJ2-1, with 9 bases fitting TRBD2. The ends lost 4 bases at V and 1 base at J; junction bases unmatched: 8. From germline, CDR1 is SNHLY and CDR2 FYNNEI. The CDR3 length is 17 residues. The CDR3 here is CASSGLAGSGSYNEQFF. CDR3 in DNA: TGTGCCAGCAGTGGGCTAGCGGGGTCCGGGTCCTACAATGAGCAGTTCTTC.

V usage is TRBV6-6 and J usage is TRBJ2-2; D uncertain. Germline V gene sequence: CDR1 MNHNY, CDR2 SVGAGI (reference sequence). The CDR3 consists of 15 residues. V was cut by 7 bases and J by 0 bases, with 12 bases left in between. CDR3 amino acids: CASKSRETNTGELFF. In nucleotides, the CDR3 is TGTGCCAGCAAGAGTAGGGAAACGAACACCGGGGAGCTGTTTTTT.

This chain joins TRBV4-1 and TRBJ1-5; tentative D call: TRBD1 (5 bases). The CDR3 sequence is 14 residues long. Trimming removed 2 bases at V and 5 bases at J, with 10 bases between. Looked up from germline, CDR1 is MGHRA and CDR2 is YSYEKL. The CDR3 coding sequence is TGCGCCAGCAGCCAACGGGGCAGCGATCAGCCCCAGCATTTT. Translated, it gives CASSQRGSDQPQHF.

This clone has a single count. V and J are TRBV2 and TRBJ2-1; 8 bases agree with TRBD1. This CDR3 comprises 14 residues. V shed 3 bases, J shed 5 bases, and the junction held 3 bases outside the gene matches. CDR1 and CDR2 from the germline V gene are SNHLY and FYNNEI. The CDR3 bases are TGTGCCAGCAGTGAGACAGGGGCGGACAATGAGCAGTTCTTC. Encoded protein: CASSETGADNEQFF.